The present entry profiles one T cell receptor (beta chain) with its context. Its antigen is undetermined. The authors ran a second PCR of about 6 to 11 cycles using a sample-barcoded 5' primer and a J-beta primer mix. TCRdb independently ran MiXCR on the 5' RACE reads; one entry per CDR3 protein. The sample consists of approximately 690,000 distinct CDR3 sequences, roughly 50% of them appearing once. The sample is drawn from a study of blood T cells in healthy people across ages. CDR1 MGHRA and CDR2 YSYEKL come from the germline V gene. V lost 2 bases, J lost 4 bases, and 10 bases stayed unmatched. This CDR3 is built from 16 residues. The study's findings and limits: The study found TCR beta diversity correlated strongly with naive T cell percentage. Older age went with lower TCR beta diversity per million T cells, in a roughly linear way.

The sequencing sample was made of blood. The clonotype was recovered from a man aged 55-75 years in good health. V gene TRBV4-1 combines with J gene TRBJ2-5; TRBD1 agrees at 7 bases. This chain's CDR3 is CASSQSPTGFSETQYF. Here the CDR3 DNA reads TGCGCCAGCAGCCAATCCCCGACAGGGTTTTCAGAGACCCAGTACTTC.